One and the same sample provided the 21 T cell receptor beta chains below, sequenced in a study of blood T cell repertoires in COVID-19. Assay: immunoSEQ multiplex PCR; the TCRdb copy retains only in-frame clones and omits some. The sample lists a few hundred thousand clones; around 89% were seen once. Input material: PBMCs or T cells enriched from blood (not recorded which). All receptors come from a woman aged 30 to 39 who had recovered from COVID-19.

V usage is TRBV30 and J usage is TRBJ1-1, with a possible D match to TRBD1 (5 bases). CDR1 and CDR2 (germline): GTSNPN, SVGIG (reference sequence). The CDR3 extends over 11 amino acids. V was pared by 5 bases and J by 2 bases, with 6 bases between. CDR3 nucleotides: TGTGCCTGGCAGGGCAACACTGAAGCTTTCTTT. Protein sequence: CAWQGNTEAFF.

The chain employs TRBV11-3 and TRBJ2-1, with a weak D call TRBD1 (6 bases). The V end was cut by 5 bases, the J end by 5 bases, with 10 bases between. Germline values: CDR1 SGHNT, CDR2 YENEEA. The CDR3 consists of 13 residues. CDR3 DNA: TGTGCCAGCAGCGCGGACAGTCACAATGAGCAGTTCTTC. Translating it yields CASSADSHNEQFF.

The rearrangement joins TRBV27 to TRBJ1-2, with TRBD1 matching 8 bases. The CDR3 consists of 15 residues. Per germline, CDR1 MNHEY and CDR2 SMNVEV (reference sequence). After removal of 6 bases from V and 5 bases from J, the junction contained 11 bases not matched to a gene. The chain's CDR3 is CASRPPGGAGYGYTF. Written as DNA, the CDR3 is TGTGCCAGCAGGCCCCCAGGGGGCGCAGGTTATGGCTACACCTTC.

The rearrangement uses TRBV29-1 and TRBJ2-7; 9 bases are a match to TRBD1. This CDR3 has 13 amino acids. Germline lookup yields CDR1 SQVTM and CDR2 ANQGSEA. V lost 2 bases and J lost 3; bases outside the gene matches: 2. CDR3 in amino acids: CSVELGQGYEQYF. Here the CDR3 DNA reads TGCAGCGTTGAACTGGGACAGGGCTACGAGCAGTACTTC.

This clone is a singleton in its sample. The rearrangement uses TRBV11-3 and TRBJ2-2, with 8 bases identical to TRBD2. Germline V gene data show CDR1 as SGHNT and CDR2 as YENEEA. Trimming took 3 bases from V and 4 from J; bases not matched to a gene: 1. The CDR3 sequence is 14 residues long. The CDR3 loop is CASSLRGATGELFF. DNA of the CDR3: TGTGCCAGCAGCTTGCGGGGGGCCACCGGGGAGCTGTTTTTT.

The sample holds one count of this clone. The CDR3 here is CASRSGQNTGELFF. The CDR3 DNA reads as TGTGCCAGCAGATCCGGACAGAACACCGGGGAGCTGTTTTTT. The chain carries TRBV28 and TRBJ2-2; weak D call: TRBD1 (5 bases). CDR3 length equals 14 residues. Trimming removed 6 bases at V and 1 base at J, with 9 bases between. Germline V gives CDR1 MDHEN, CDR2 SYDVKM.

The chain carries TRBV5-5 and TRBJ2-5; TRBD1 aligns across 9 bases. The CDR3 contains 15 residues. Germline V gene sequence: CDR1 SGHKS, CDR2 YYEKEE (reference sequence). V trimming: 5 bases; J trimming: 4 bases; junction bases outside the gene matches: 9. DNA for the CDR3: TGTGCCAGCAGACCTGACAGGGGGGGTTCAGAGACCCAGTACTTC. This encodes CASRPDRGGSETQYF.

V usage is TRBV28 and J usage is TRBJ1-2, with 8 bases fitting TRBD1. The V segment lost 4 bases and the J segment 3 bases; nucleotides outside the gene matches: 7. The length of the CDR3 is 15 residues. CDR1 MDHEN and CDR2 SYDVKM come from the germline V gene. The CDR3 DNA is TGTGCCAGCAGTTACCCGGACAGGGCCTACTATGGCTACACCTTC. It codes for CASSYPDRAYYGYTF.

This chain connects TRBV5-1 to TRBJ1-2; TRBD1 matches 8 bases. CDR1 is SGHRS, CDR2 YFSETQ, per germline. J was trimmed by 3 bases and V by 1 base; bases with no gene match: 2. CDR3 length equals 14 residues. The CDR3 DNA reads as TGCGCCAGCAGCTTGTCGGGACAGGACTATGGCTACACCTTC. Translated: CASSLSGQDYGYTF. Supplemented by reference TRBV5-1 and TRBJ1-2, the full variable domain reads KAGVTQTPRYLIKTRGQQVTLSCSPISGHRSVSWYQQTPGQGLQFLFEYFSETQRNKGNFPGRFSGRQFSNSRSEMNVSTLELGDSALYLCASSLSGQDYGYTFGSGTRLTVV.

This clone was seen a few times. The V and J genes are TRBV12-3 or TRBV12-4 and TRBJ1-2; D possibly corresponds to TRBD1 (6 bases). V was clipped by 5 bases and J by 4 bases, with 11 bases between them. This CDR3 is built from 13 residues. Written as DNA, the CDR3 is TGTGCCAGCAGTCGACAGGAAAGCTATGGCTACACCTTC. Its protein is CASSRQESYGYTF.

This chain uses TRBV5-5 with TRBJ2-3; TRBD2 aligns across 11 bases. CDR3 length equals 15 residues. CDR1 is SGHKS, CDR2 YYEKEE, per germline (reference sequence). V gave up 5 bases and J gave up 3 bases; unmatched junction bases: 5. CDR3 protein: CASSLLAGETDTQYF. For the CDR3, the DNA is TGTGCCAGCAGTTTACTAGCGGGAGAGACAGATACGCAGTATTTT.

This sequence joins TRBV5-1 and TRBJ2-5; a weak D match, TRBD1 (6 bases). V lost 4 bases and J 5 bases, leaving 21 bases between the germline ends. Per germline, CDR1 SGHRS and CDR2 YFSETQ. CDR3 length: 16 amino acids. As DNA, the CDR3 is TGCGCCAGCAGCATAACGCCACAGGGTGGGATGGAGACCCAGTACTTC. Protein: CASSITPQGGMETQYF.

This clone has more than one count but fewer than ten. V is TRBV9 and J is TRBJ2-3; the D gene is possibly TRBD2 (6 bases). This CDR3 is 15 amino acids long. The germline CDR1 and CDR2 sequences are SGDLS and YYNGEE. V gave up 0 bases and J gave up 2 bases, with 10 bases separating them. The chain's CDR3 is CASSVASGHTDTQYF. The CDR3 bases are TGTGCCAGCAGCGTAGCCAGCGGGCACACAGATACGCAGTATTTT. Combining the CDR3 with reference TRBV9 and TRBJ2-3 gives the whole variable domain DSGVTQTPKHLITATGQRVTLRCSPRSGDLSVYWYQQSLDQGLQFLIQYYNGEERAKGNILERFSAQQFPDLHSELNLSSLELGDSALYFCASSVASGHTDTQYFGPGTRLTVL.

The chain is built from TRBV28 and TRBJ1-4; TRBD1 is a possible D gene (5 bases). The germline V gene encodes CDR1 MDHEN and CDR2 SYDVKM. The CDR3 loop spans 15 amino acids. The V and J ends lost 4 bases and 7 bases respectively, with 16 bases between them. The CDR3 is CASSSPVGGGEKLFF. The DNA for the CDR3 is TGTGCCAGCAGTTCCCCGGTCGGGGGGGGTGAAAAACTGTTTTTT.

The chain combines TRBV19 with TRBJ2-1; 8 bases match TRBD1. Losses at the gene ends were 5 bases for V and 1 base for J; bases not matched to a gene: 7. CDR1 is LNHDA, CDR2 SQIVND, per germline (reference sequence). The length of the CDR3 is 16 residues. As DNA, the CDR3 is TGTGCCAGTAGTCCCAGGACAGGGCGGTCCTACAATGAGCAGTTCTTC. This sequence encodes CASSPRTGRSYNEQFF.

Concerning this clone: Sequence at one end of the junction differs from germline and may be a read error. This chain uses TRBV6-5 with TRBJ1-2; 11 bases line up with TRBD1. The CDR3 has 13 amino acids. CDR1 and CDR2 (germline): MNHEY, SVGAGI. The CDR3 protein is CASSYIGQGARDF. In DNA form, the CDR3 reads TGTGCCAGCAGTTATATTGGACAGGGGGCGAGAGACTTC.

The J gene is TRBJ1-1, the V gene TRBV30; 7 bases fit TRBD1. V lost 1 base to trimming and J lost 1 base; unmatched junction nucleotides: 3. Per the germline V gene, CDR1 is GTSNPN and CDR2 is SVGIG (reference sequence). This CDR3 has 14 residues. Here the CDR3 reads CAWSATGRNTEAFF. The CDR3 nucleotides read TGTGCCTGGAGTGCGACAGGGAGGAACACTGAAGCTTTCTTT. The variable domain in full, completed from reference TRBV30 and TRBJ1-1, reads SQTIHQWPATLVQPVGSPLSLECTVEGTSNPNLYWYRQAAGRGLQLLFYSVGIGQISSEVPQNLSASRPQDRQFILSSKKLLLSDSGFYLCAWSATGRNTEAFFGQGTRLTVV.

The CDR3 is CASSQLDRGKGLRFF. The DNA of the CDR3 is TGCGCCAGCAGTCAGCTAGACAGGGGCAAAGGTCTCAGGTTCTTC. The chain is built from TRBV23-1 and TRBJ2-1; 8 nucleotides match TRBD1. TRBV23-1 is annotated as an ORF whose role is uncertain. With V trimmed by 3 bases and J by 15 bases, 16 bases remained unmatched. CDR3 length: 15 amino acids.

This sequence joins TRBV7-2 and TRBJ2-7; 10 positions agree with TRBD2. J lost 0 bases, V lost 5 bases, and 10 bases had no gene match. CDR3 length equals 17 residues. Germline assignment: CDR1 SGHTA and CDR2 FQGNSA. The CDR3 here is CASSRASGSSLSYEQYF. The CDR3 bases are TGTGCCAGCAGCCGGGCTAGCGGGAGCTCCCTCTCCTACGAGCAGTACTTC.

This clone was detected once. Other DNA sequences in the same sample also yield this CDR3. The rearrangement links TRBV27 to TRBJ2-1, with TRBD2 identical over 16 bases. The germline CDR1 and CDR2 sequences are MNHEY and SMNVEV (reference sequence). Trimming cost V 5 bases and J 7 bases; bases outside gene matches: 2. The CDR3 is made up of 15 amino acids. The CDR3 DNA is TGTGCCAGCAGTCCGGGACTAGCGGGAGGGAATGAGCAGTTCTTC. Its translation is CASSPGLAGGNEQFF.

This sequence joins TRBV9 and TRBJ2-2; D is ambiguous. Germline CDR1 is SGDLS and CDR2 is YYNGEE. The CDR3 totals 13 residues. Trimming removed 0 bases from V and 6 bases from J, with 6 bases in between. The CDR3 region is CASSVESAGELFF. The CDR3 DNA reads TGTGCCAGCAGCGTAGAAAGCGCCGGGGAGCTGTTTTTT.